This T cell receptor beta chain was observed in a study of identical twins. TCRdb recomputed calls from the 5' RACE reads with MiXCR, one row per CDR3 protein. The profile shows 750,000 to 950,000 distinct CDR3 sequences, approximately 13% of them singletons. Everyone who donated was a healthy Caucasian. V lost 5 bases to trimming and J lost 2 bases; unmatched junction nucleotides: 3. This CDR3 has 15 amino acids. Germline-derived CDR1 and CDR2 are SNHLY and FYNNEI. This clonotype was counted between two and nine times. This same sample was also taken into another study, of yellow fever vaccine responses in identical twins.

This clonotype was sampled from a woman between 18 and 29 years old in good health. V is TRBV2 and J is TRBJ2-1; 10 nucleotides line up with TRBD1. The specimen sequenced was PBMCs. CDR3 in DNA: TGTGCCAGCAGTAAGGACAGGGGGGCCTACAATGAGCAGTTCTTC. It specifies CASSKDRGAYNEQFF.